The 23 T cell receptor beta chains reported below all come from one sample, sequenced in a study of blood T cell repertoires in COVID-19. Produced via immunoSEQ multiplex PCR; TCRdb's table is partial and in-frame only. The table has some 170,000 clones, 85% seen once. The sequenced material came from PBMCs or T cells enriched from blood (not recorded which). These receptors originate from a man aged 40-49 years who had recovered from COVID-19.

This clone was detected many times. The gene calls are TRBV6-4 and TRBJ2-3, with TRBD1 identical over 10 bases. Trimming at V came to 2 bases and at J to 4 bases, leaving 0 bases not matched to a gene. Germline lookup yields CDR1 MRHNA and CDR2 SNTAGT. This CDR3 is built from 14 residues. Here the CDR3 DNA reads TGTGCCAGCAGTGACGGACAGGGGGCAGATACGCAGTATTTT. Its protein product is CASSDGQGADTQYF.

This chain connects TRBV10-3 to TRBJ1-5; TRBD1 agrees at 9 bases. This CDR3 spans 18 amino acids. V lost 3 bases, J lost 6 bases, and 15 bases stayed unmatched. Germline V gene lookup returns CDR1 ENHRY and CDR2 SYGVKD. This chain's CDR3 is CAISDPTGGSWSSQPQHF. As DNA, the CDR3 is TGTGCCATCAGTGACCCGACAGGGGGTTCATGGAGTAGTCAGCCCCAGCATTTT.

For the CDR3, the DNA is TGTGCCAGCAGTCATCTCAGGACAGGACCGAACACTGAAGCTTTCTTT. Translated: CASSHLRTGPNTEAFF. This chain links TRBV2 with TRBJ1-1; 7 nucleotides agree with TRBD1. This CDR3 comprises 16 residues. Germline loops: CDR1 SNHLY, CDR2 FYNNEI. V was clipped by 5 bases and J by 1 base; unmatched bases: 10.

The chain has TRBV5-1 and TRBJ2-2; D may be TRBD1 (6 bases). CDR3 length: 13 amino acids. Per the germline V gene, CDR1 is SGHRS and CDR2 is YFSETQ. Trimming took off 4 bases at V and 6 bases at J, with 10 bases between the two ends. CDR3 in DNA: TGCGCCAGCAGCGGGGGCGGCGCCGGGGAGCTGTTTTTT. This sequence encodes CASSGGGAGELFF.

The sample holds one count of this clone. This could be a read error, since a much larger clone is one nucleotide away. V and J are TRBV7-5 and TRBJ1-6. TRBV7-5 is deemed a pseudogene. The CDR3 spans 16 residues. The DNA for the CDR3 is TGTGCCAGAAGCTTAGGGGGCGGGGCTCGGAATTCACCCCTCCACTTT. It yields the protein CARSLGGGARNSPLHF.

This clone showed up just once. The CDR3 nucleotides are TGTGCCAGCAGCTTAACAGGGGGCGATGGCTACACCTTC. It encodes CASSLTGGDGYTF. The chain is built from TRBV11-3 and TRBJ1-2, with 9 bases aligning to TRBD1. Germline trimming cut 2 bases from V and 6 bases from J; bases unmatched to any gene: 1. CDR1 is SGHNT, CDR2 YENEEA, per germline. The CDR3 has 13 amino acids.

The gene calls are TRBV10-2 and TRBJ1-4; TRBD1 aligns across 8 bases. This CDR3 contains 13 residues. Germline CDR1 and CDR2: WSHSY and SAAADI. J lost 8 bases, V lost 5 bases, and 4 bases had no gene match. This CDR3 reads CASSFDRGEKLFF. In DNA, the CDR3 is TGCGCCAGCAGTTTTGACAGGGGCGAAAAACTGTTTTTT.

The DNA for the CDR3 is TGCGCCAGCAGCGGAGCGGGAGTAGGGGAGACCCAGTACTTC. Its protein product is CASSGAGVGETQYF. The chain joins TRBV5-1 to TRBJ2-5, with TRBD2 matching over 8 bases. The V and J ends lost 4 bases and 5 bases, in that order; junction bases with no gene match: 7. Germline V gives CDR1 SGHRS, CDR2 YFSETQ. This CDR3 has 14 amino acids.

The chain uses TRBV25-1 and TRBJ1-4; D is perhaps TRBD1 (5 bases). This CDR3 is 14 amino acids long. Germline CDR1 and CDR2: MGHDK and SYGVNS. Trimming left V 4 bases short and J 6 bases short, with 12 bases between. The CDR3 bases are TGTGCCAGCAGTGCAACGGGACTTTATGAAAAACTGTTTTTT. Amino acids: CASSATGLYEKLFF.

The chain combines TRBV28 with TRBJ2-7, with 8 nucleotides matching TRBD2. This CDR3 comprises 15 residues. The V and J ends lost 6 bases and 0 bases, in that order; junction bases with no gene match: 7. The V gene's germline CDR1 is MDHEN and CDR2 SYDVKM. The CDR3 sequence is CASSLAGRSSYEQYF. DNA of the CDR3: TGTGCCAGCAGCCTAGCGGGCCGAAGCTCCTACGAGCAGTACTTC.

This clone was observed once. The chain links TRBV23-1 to TRBJ1-2, with TRBD1 identical over 12 bases. TRBV23-1 is known as an ORF, though its function is uncertain. The CDR3 is 16 residues long. V dropped 4 bases and J dropped 5; count of bases not matched to a gene: 8. The CDR3 DNA follows: TGCGCCAGCAGTCTACCGGGACAGGGGGCCCTTTATGGCTACACCTTC. It codes for CASSLPGQGALYGYTF.

The gene calls are TRBV18 and TRBJ1-5, with TRBD1 matching 7 bases. Trimming took 3 bases from V and 6 from J; bases not matched to a gene: 2. Looked up from germline, CDR1 is KGHSH and CDR2 is LQKENI. The CDR3 totals 13 residues. CDR3 nucleotides: TGTGCCAGCTCACCCGACAGGGTTCAGCCCCAGCATTTT. Translated, it gives CASSPDRVQPQHF.

The chain combines TRBV2 with TRBJ1-5; 7 positions agree with TRBD1. V lost 6 bases and J lost 5; bases outside the gene matches: 1. CDR3 length equals 12 residues. CDR1 and CDR2 (germline): SNHLY, FYNNEI. The CDR3 reads CASSTGDQPQHF. CDR3 nucleotides: TGTGCCAGCAGCACAGGGGATCAGCCCCAGCATTTT.

V is TRBV12-3 or TRBV12-4 and J is TRBJ2-7, with a possible D match to TRBD2 (5 bases). The length of the CDR3 is 12 residues. Trimming stripped 6 bases from V and 4 bases from J, with 10 bases between. The CDR3 coding sequence is TGTGCCAGCAGCCCGGGAAGGTACGAGCAGTACTTC. Translated, it gives CASSPGRYEQYF.

This sequence joins TRBV7-8 and TRBJ2-7, with 8 nucleotides matching TRBD2. CDR3 size: 15 residues. Looked up from germline, CDR1 is SGHVS and CDR2 is FQNEAQ. V trimming: 5 bases; J trimming: 4 bases; junction bases outside the gene matches: 10. This CDR3 reads CASSQSGTSRYEQYF. The CDR3 region has the DNA TGTGCCAGCAGCCAAAGCGGGACTAGTAGGTACGAGCAGTACTTC. The variable domain in full, with the rest retrieved from reference TRBV7-8 and TRBJ2-7, is GAGVSQSPRYKVAKRGQDVALRCDPISGHVSLFWYQQALGQGPEFLTYFQNEAQLDKSGLPSDRFFAERPEGSVSTLKIQRTQQEDSAVYLCASSQSGTSRYEQYFGPGTRLTVT.

The chain links TRBV6-5 to TRBJ2-7; 8 bases align to TRBD2. This CDR3 has 16 residues. The germline CDR1 and CDR2 sequences are MNHEY and SVGAGI. The V gene end was trimmed by 4 bases and the J gene end by 2 bases; junction bases not matched to a gene: 10. The CDR3 sequence is CASSSYRDSGTYEQYF. The CDR3 region has the DNA TGTGCCAGCAGTTCTTATCGGGATAGCGGGACCTACGAGCAGTACTTC.

V is TRBV7-3 and J is TRBJ2-2; perhaps TRBD1 as D (6 bases). The CDR3 has 14 amino acids. V was pared by 6 bases and J by 3 bases, with 11 bases between. Germline loops: CDR1 SGHTA, CDR2 FQGTGA. The CDR3 DNA reads TGTGCCAGCAGAGTTACAGGGCACACCGGGGAGCTGTTTTTT. Encoded protein: CASRVTGHTGELFF.

The CDR3 protein is CAFGGGYGYTF. The CDR3 bases are TGTGCCTTCGGGGGGGGCTATGGCTACACCTTC. The chain has TRBV30 and TRBJ1-2, with D tentatively TRBD1 (5 bases). CDR1 is GTSNPN, CDR2 SVGIG, per germline (reference sequence). Between the trimmed V and J ends, which lost 7 bases and 4 bases, there was a span of 10 bases. The CDR3 extends over 11 amino acids.

This clone was picked up many times. The chain uses TRBV4-2 and TRBJ2-1, with 7 bases matching TRBD2. The V gene's germline CDR1 is LGHNA and CDR2 YNFKEQ. The CDR3 contains 18 residues. Germline trimming cut 0 bases from V and 2 bases from J; bases unmatched to any gene: 10. CDR3 protein: CASSQESLAGEAYNEQFF. The DNA for the CDR3 is TGTGCCAGCAGCCAAGAATCTTTGGCGGGAGAGGCCTACAATGAGCAGTTCTTC.

This chain connects TRBV5-8 to TRBJ2-7; 7 bases match TRBD2. Germline V gives CDR1 SGHTS, CDR2 YDEGEE. The CDR3 consists of 14 residues. The trim removed 5 bases at V and 6 bases at J, leaving 11 bases unmatched. As DNA, the CDR3 is TGTGCCAGCAGTGGCGGGAGCGCGAGGAGCGAGCAGTACTTC. Residues: CASSGGSARSEQYF.

The chain links TRBV7-3 to TRBJ2-7; 14 bases map to TRBD2. V lost 5 bases, J lost 7 bases, and 7 bases stayed unmatched. Looked up from germline, CDR1 is SGHTA and CDR2 is FQGTGA. The CDR3 spans 15 residues. CDR3 DNA sequence: TGTGCCAGCAGCCCGGGACTAGCGGGAGTGGATGAGCAGTACTTC. This translates into CASSPGLAGVDEQYF.

V and J are TRBV4-2 and TRBJ1-1; weak D call: TRBD1 (5 bases). There are 15 residues in the CDR3. Germline-derived CDR1 and CDR2 are LGHNA and YNFKEQ. The V end lost 4 bases, the J end lost 8 bases, and 20 bases lay between the germline ends. CDR3 amino acids: CASSRGDFNRMEAFF. The DNA for the CDR3 is TGTGCCAGCAGCCGGGGGGACTTCAATCGCATGGAAGCTTTCTTT.

This chain connects TRBV6-4 to TRBJ1-1, with no clear D. CDR3 length: 13 amino acids. Germline CDR1 is MRHNA and CDR2 is SNTAGT. With 2 bases removed from V and 0 bases from J, the gap between germline ends came to 4 bases. The CDR3 DNA sequence: TGTGCCAGCAGTGACGGCCTGAACACTGAAGCTTTCTTT. Amino acids: CASSDGLNTEAFF.